This entry concerns a single TCR beta chain. The cDNA for TCR beta came from 5'RACE template switching with UMIs. From its re-call of the 5' RACE reads, TCRdb lists each CDR3 protein once, without DNA. This repertoire includes roughly 420,000 distinct CDR3 sequences. The sample belongs to a study of T cells expressing NK-cell markers. Study information: Sorted CD3+CD56-NKG2C+, CD3+CD56+NKG2C+ and CD3+CD56+NKG2C- T cells supplied the TCR beta repertoires. Sequenced donors, eight in total, included seven who were HCMV-seropositive and one who was seronegative.

The CDR3 loop spans 15 amino acids. Per germline, CDR1 MNHEY and CDR2 SVGEGT. The sequencing sample was made of blood T cells: a sorted CD56 or NKG2C T cell subset, CD4+ or CD8+ T cells, or bulk PBMC T cells (not recorded which). The source is a woman aged 18 to 69 in good health. The chain carries TRBV6-2 or TRBV6-3 and TRBJ1-5; the D call of TRBD1 rests on TCRdb alone, since no DNA is present to check it. The CDR3: CASSYTQGNNQPQHF.